Below are 16 T cell receptor beta chains sequenced from a single sample in a study of T-cell memory formation after mild COVID-19. One entry per CDR3 protein results from TCRdb running MiXCR on the 5' RACE reads. The profile shows about 400,000 distinct CDR3 sequences, approximately 14% of them singletons. Sequenced material: PBMCs or a T cell subset sorted from them (not recorded which). The receptors were sampled from a man younger than 35 who had mild COVID-19 (a few samples of this study predate the infection). Cell type and time point are not known.

This clonotype was recorded only once. The chain has TRBV5-1 and TRBJ2-1, with D perhaps matching TRBD2 (5 bases). The CDR3 has 14 residues. Germline CDR1 is SGHRS and CDR2 is YFSETQ. V was trimmed by 9 bases and J by 0 bases, leaving 13 bases between them. This CDR3 is CATKEAHSYNEQFF. CDR3 sequence (DNA): TGCGCCACCAAGGAGGCCCACTCCTACAATGAGCAGTTCTTC.

This clonotype occurred a few times. The rearrangement links TRBV12-3 or TRBV12-4 to TRBJ2-3; the D gene is possibly TRBD2 (5 bases). CDR3 length: 13 amino acids. V lost 6 bases, J lost 4 bases, and 11 bases lay in between. The CDR3 nucleotides are TGTGCCAGCAGCCGTTCGGGGTCAGATACGCAGTATTTT. Translation gives CASSRSGSDTQYF.

This clonotype was seen at least ten times. The rearrangement joins TRBV6-5 to TRBJ1-6; D possibly corresponds to TRBD1 (5 bases). Trimming cost V 5 bases and J 9 bases, with 17 bases left between them. Germline V gives CDR1 MNHEY, CDR2 SVGAGI. The CDR3 loop spans 15 amino acids. CDR3 region: CASSRRGDGSSPLHF. As DNA, the CDR3 is TGTGCCAGCAGTCGTCGGGGGGATGGAAGTTCACCCCTCCACTTT.

This clonotype was seen a handful of times. The chain links TRBV5-5 to TRBJ2-7; the D is unclear. CDR1 SGHKS and CDR2 YYEKEE come from the germline V gene (reference sequence). V lost 1 base and J lost 1, with 9 bases in between. The CDR3 runs to 14 residues. The CDR3 here is CASSLTDRSYEQYV. The CDR3 DNA follows: TGTGCCAGCAGCTTGACCGACCGGTCCTACGAGCAGTACGTC.

This clonotype came up a few times. V gene TRBV5-1 combines with J gene TRBJ1-2; D not resolved. Germline CDR1 SGHRS, CDR2 YFSETQ. This CDR3 is built from 14 residues. V dropped 4 bases and J dropped 8 bases, with 18 bases sitting between them. For the CDR3, the DNA is TGCGCCAGCAGCCAGAAGGGTACCCCCGGGGGCTACACCTTC. Protein: CASSQKGTPGGYTF.

The chain couples TRBV4-3 to TRBJ2-1; 7 nucleotides match TRBD2. The CDR3 covers 17 residues. The germline V gene has CDR1 LGHNA and CDR2 YSLEER. Losses at the gene ends were 4 bases for V and 2 bases for J; bases not matched to a gene: 11. CDR3 amino acids: CASSRRAGLGAYNEQFF. The CDR3 bases are TGCGCCAGCAGCCGAAGGGCCGGACTAGGGGCCTACAATGAGCAGTTCTTC.

In this sample, this clonotype turned up a few times. This rearrangement joins TRBV5-1 to TRBJ2-1; D gene ambiguous. Trimming took off 2 bases at V and 3 bases at J, with 6 bases between the two ends. This CDR3 has 13 amino acids. Germline lookup yields CDR1 SGHRS and CDR2 YFSETQ. The CDR3 DNA sequence: TGCGCCAGCAGCTTACAAGACTACAATGAGCAGTTCTTC. Translation: CASSLQDYNEQFF.

This clonotype has more than one count but fewer than ten. The genes are TRBV6-5 and TRBJ1-2; tentatively, D is TRBD1 (5 bases). This CDR3 is 14 amino acids long. Germline V lookup: CDR1 MNHEY, CDR2 SVGAGI. The V end was cut by 0 bases, the J end by 3 bases, with 8 bases between. CDR3 sequence reads: CASSYSQGYYGYTF. The DNA of the CDR3 is TGTGCCAGCAGTTACTCTCAGGGATACTATGGCTACACCTTC.

This chain joins TRBV7-8 and TRBJ2-7, with D perhaps assigned TRBD1 or TRBD2 (6 bases each). With 3 bases removed from V and 1 base from J, the gap between germline ends came to 16 bases. In germline, CDR1 is SGHVS, CDR2 FQNEAQ. There are 16 residues in the CDR3. Here the CDR3 reads CASSLGGGAGSYEQYV. CDR3 sequence (DNA): TGTGCCAGCAGCTTGGGGGGCGGGGCGGGGTCCTACGAGCAGTACGTC.

This clonotype was counted only a few times. The rearrangement joins TRBV2 to TRBJ2-7; 12 bases are a match to TRBD1. After removal of 4 bases from V and 2 bases from J, the junction contained 3 bases not matched to a gene. The CDR3 sequence is 15 residues long. Germline V gene lookup returns CDR1 SNHLY and CDR2 FYNNEI. CDR3 loop: CASSGDRGPTYEQYF. CDR3 coding DNA: TGTGCCAGCAGTGGGGACAGGGGGCCAACCTACGAGCAGTACTTC.

This chain links TRBV5-1 with TRBJ2-1, with TRBD2 identical over 10 bases. CDR3 size: 15 residues. Germline assignment: CDR1 SGHRS and CDR2 YFSETQ. V trimming: 0 bases; J trimming: 8 bases; junction bases outside the gene matches: 5. The CDR3 sequence is CASSLELAGSDEQFF. The CDR3 region has the DNA TGCGCCAGCAGCTTGGAACTAGCGGGGTCGGATGAGCAGTTCTTC.

In its sample, this clonotype was seen a few times. The genes are TRBV6-5 and TRBJ1-5; a possible D gene is TRBD1 (6 bases). Germline assignment: CDR1 MNHEY and CDR2 SVGAGI. Between the trimmed V and J ends, which lost 5 bases and 0 bases, there was a span of 17 bases. CDR3 size: 17 residues. The CDR3 region is CASSPIRDTHSNQPQHF. CDR3 sequence (DNA): TGTGCCAGCAGTCCTATCAGGGACACGCATAGCAATCAGCCCCAGCATTTT.

This clonotype was observed a handful of times. This chain uses TRBV7-9 with TRBJ2-3; 16 nucleotides match TRBD2. The CDR3 is 17 amino acids. V lost 5 bases to trimming and J lost 6 bases; unmatched junction nucleotides: 8. Germline V gene lookup returns CDR1 SEHNR and CDR2 FQNEAQ (reference sequence). The CDR3 bases are TGTGCCAGCAGCCTGGGACTAGCGGGGGGGCCGGGGGATACGCAGTATTTT. It encodes CASSLGLAGGPGDTQYF.

This clonotype was seen more than once but under ten times. V and J are TRBV5-1 and TRBJ1-1; possible D gene TRBD1, 5 bases. Germline V lookup: CDR1 SGHRS, CDR2 YFSETQ. This CDR3 spans 14 amino acids. With 4 bases removed from V and 5 bases from J, the gap between germline ends came to 15 bases. CDR3 coding DNA: TGCGCCAGCAGCACCAGTACAGGTGGTACTGAAGCTTTCTTT. Protein sequence: CASSTSTGGTEAFF.

The CDR3: CATSEGTVNYGYTF. The CDR3 DNA reads as TGTGCCACCAGTGAGGGGACGGTAAACTATGGCTACACCTTC. The V call is TRBV24-1, the J call TRBJ1-2; D may be TRBD1 (5 bases). This CDR3 is 14 amino acids long. The V gene lost 4 bases and the J gene lost 2 bases, with 10 bases spanning the gap. CDR1 is KGHDR and CDR2 is SFDVKD in the germline V gene.

The chain has TRBV18 and TRBJ2-5; tentative D call: TRBD1 (5 bases). CDR3 length equals 17 residues. Trimming cost V 3 bases and J 0 bases, with 17 bases left between them. Germline V CDR1 and CDR2: KGHSH, LQKENI. This CDR3 is CASSPWTTGQHQETQYF. CDR3 DNA: TGTGCCAGCTCACCCTGGACAACTGGTCAGCACCAAGAGACCCAGTACTTC.